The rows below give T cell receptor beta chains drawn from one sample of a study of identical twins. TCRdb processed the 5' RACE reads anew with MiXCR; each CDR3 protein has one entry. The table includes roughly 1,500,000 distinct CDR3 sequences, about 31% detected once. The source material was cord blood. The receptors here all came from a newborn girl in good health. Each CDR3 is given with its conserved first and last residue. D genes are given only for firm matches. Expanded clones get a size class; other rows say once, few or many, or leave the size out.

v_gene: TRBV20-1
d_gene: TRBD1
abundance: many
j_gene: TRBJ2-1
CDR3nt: TGCAGTGCTAGAGGGGCAGGGGGCTACAATGAGCAGTTCTTC
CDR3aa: CSARGAGGYNEQFF

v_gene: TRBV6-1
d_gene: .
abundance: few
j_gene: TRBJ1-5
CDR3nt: TGTGCCAGCAGTGAAGTGTGGCAGGGTAGCAATCAGCCCCAGCATTTT
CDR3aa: CASSEVWQGSNQPQHF

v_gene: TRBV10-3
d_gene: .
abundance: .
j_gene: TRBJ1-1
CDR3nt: TGTGCCATCAGTGAGAAGCCCAACACTGAAGCTTTCTTT
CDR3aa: CAISEKPNTEAFF

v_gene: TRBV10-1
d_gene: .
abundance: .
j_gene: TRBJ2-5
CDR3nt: TGCGCCAGCAGTGCCGACTACGACCGAGAGACCCAGTACTTC
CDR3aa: CASSADYDRETQYF

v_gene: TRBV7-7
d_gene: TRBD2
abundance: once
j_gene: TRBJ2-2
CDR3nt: TGTGCCAGCAGCTTAGGGTCTAGCGGGGCCGGGGAGCTGTTTTTT
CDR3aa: CASSLGSSGAGELFF

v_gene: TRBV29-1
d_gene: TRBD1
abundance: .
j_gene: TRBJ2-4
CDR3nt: TGCAGCGTTGTTTCCAGGGACAGCATTCAGTACTTC
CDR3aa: CSVVSRDSIQYF

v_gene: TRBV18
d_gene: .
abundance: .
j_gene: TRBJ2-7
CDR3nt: TGTGCCAGCTCGGGCGGTGGCGGGGCCCCCTACGAGCAGTACTTC
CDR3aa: CASSGGGGAPYEQYF

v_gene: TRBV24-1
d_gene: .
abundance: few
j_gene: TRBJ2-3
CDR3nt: TGTGCCACCAGTGACTCACTCCGCGATACGCAGTATTTT
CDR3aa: CATSDSLRDTQYF

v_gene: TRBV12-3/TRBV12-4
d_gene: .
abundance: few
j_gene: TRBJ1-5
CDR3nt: TGTGCCAGCAGTTTATCCCAGGGAGGCAATCAGCCCCAGCATTTT
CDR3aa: CASSLSQGGNQPQHF

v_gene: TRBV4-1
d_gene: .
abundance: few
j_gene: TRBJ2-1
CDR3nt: TGCGCCAGCAGCCAAGAGTTACGGTCGGGCCTCGGGCAGTTCTTC
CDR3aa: CASSQELRSGLGQFF

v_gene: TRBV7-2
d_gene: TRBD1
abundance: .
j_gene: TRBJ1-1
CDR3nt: TGTGCCAGCACCAGACAGGGGCCGAACACTGAAGCTTTCTTT
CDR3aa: CASTRQGPNTEAFF

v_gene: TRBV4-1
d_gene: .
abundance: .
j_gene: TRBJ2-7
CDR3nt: TGCGCCAGCAGCCCCCTGTTGGGGATAACGGCCTACAATGAGCAGTACTTC
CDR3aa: CASSPLLGITAYNEQYF

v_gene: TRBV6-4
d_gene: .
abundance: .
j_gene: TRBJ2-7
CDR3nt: TGTGCCAGCACGGTAGCTGAGCAGTACTTC
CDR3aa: CASTVAEQYF

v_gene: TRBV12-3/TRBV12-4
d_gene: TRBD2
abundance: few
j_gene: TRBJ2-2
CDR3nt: TGTGCCAGCAGCCAGGAATTAGCGGGAGCCACCGGGGAGCTGTTTTTT
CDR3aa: CASSQELAGATGELFF

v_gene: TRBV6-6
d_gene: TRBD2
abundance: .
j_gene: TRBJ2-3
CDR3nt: TGTGCCTGCAGTGTCCTAGCGGGCGGCACAGATACGCAGTATTTT
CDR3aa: CACSVLAGGTDTQYF

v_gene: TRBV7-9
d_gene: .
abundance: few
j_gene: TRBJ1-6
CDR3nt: TGTGCCAGCAGCGTCCGGGACAAAAATAATTCACCCCTCCACTTT
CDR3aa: CASSVRDKNNSPLHF

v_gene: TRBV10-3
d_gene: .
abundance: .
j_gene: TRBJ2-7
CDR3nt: TGTGCCATCAGTGCGGGCCTCGAGCAGTACTTC
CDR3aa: CAISAGLEQYF

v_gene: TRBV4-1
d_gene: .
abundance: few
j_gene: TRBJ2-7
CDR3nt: TGCGCCAGCAGCCAATCCGATTCATCACACTACGAGCAGTACTTC
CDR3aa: CASSQSDSSHYEQYF

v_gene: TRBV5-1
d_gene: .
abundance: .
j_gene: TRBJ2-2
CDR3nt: TGCGCCAGCAGCCTCAGGACCATAAGGGCCGGGGAGCTGTTTTTT
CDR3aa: CASSLRTIRAGELFF

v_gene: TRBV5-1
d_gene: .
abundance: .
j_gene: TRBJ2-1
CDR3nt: TGCGCCAGCAGCCCCGGTACCCTAGCTAGGCACAATGAGCAGTTCTTC
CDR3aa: CASSPGTLARHNEQFF

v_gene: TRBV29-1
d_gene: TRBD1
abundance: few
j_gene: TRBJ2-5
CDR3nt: TGCAGCGTTGAAAAGACAGGGGGACAAGAGACCCAGTACTTC
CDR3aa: CSVEKTGGQETQYF

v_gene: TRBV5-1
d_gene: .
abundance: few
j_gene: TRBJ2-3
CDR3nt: TGCGCCAGCAGCTTGATCCCAGGGGTTCCAGATACGCAGTATTTT
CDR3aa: CASSLIPGVPDTQYF

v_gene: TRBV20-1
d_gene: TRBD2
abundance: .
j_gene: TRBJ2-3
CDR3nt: TGCAGTGCTAGGAAAACTAGCGGGAGCACAGATACGCAGTATTTT
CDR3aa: CSARKTSGSTDTQYF

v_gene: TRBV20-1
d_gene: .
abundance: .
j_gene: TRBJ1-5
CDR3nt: TGCAGTGCCCTTATGTCGTGGGGGGGCGGGTTGCTGCCCCAGCATTTT
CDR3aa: CSALMSWGGGLLPQHF

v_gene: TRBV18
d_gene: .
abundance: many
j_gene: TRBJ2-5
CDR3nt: TGTGCCAGCAGCCCGGGACTTCAAGAGACCCAGTACTTC
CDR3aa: CASSPGLQETQYF

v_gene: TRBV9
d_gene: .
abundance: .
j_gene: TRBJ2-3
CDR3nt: TGTGCCAGCAGCGTAGGCTCTGGAGGTCTTAGCACAGATACGCAGTATTTT
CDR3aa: CASSVGSGGLSTDTQYF

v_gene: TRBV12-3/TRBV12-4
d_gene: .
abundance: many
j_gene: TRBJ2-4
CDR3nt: TGTGCCAGCAGTCCCCTTCAGGGGGCCAAAAACATTCAGTACTTC
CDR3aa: CASSPLQGAKNIQYF

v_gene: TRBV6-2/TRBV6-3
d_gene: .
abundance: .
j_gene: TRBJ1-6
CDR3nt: TGTGCCAGCAGGCAAGCGGACAGACTCGAATCCCTCCACTTT
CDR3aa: CASRQADRLESLHF

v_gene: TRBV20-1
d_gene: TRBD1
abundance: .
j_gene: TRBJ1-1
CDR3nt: TGCAGTGCTGACAACCCAGGGGGAGGGAACACTGAAGCTTTCTTT
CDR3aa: CSADNPGGGNTEAFF

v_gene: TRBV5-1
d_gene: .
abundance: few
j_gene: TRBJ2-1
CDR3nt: TGCGCCAGCAGCCTGTCCGATTGGAATGAGCAGTTCTTC
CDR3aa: CASSLSDWNEQFF

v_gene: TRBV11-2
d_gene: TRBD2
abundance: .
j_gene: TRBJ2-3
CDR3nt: TGTGCCAGCAGCCCCTCCCTAGCGGGGAGCACAGATACGCAGTATTTT
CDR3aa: CASSPSLAGSTDTQYF

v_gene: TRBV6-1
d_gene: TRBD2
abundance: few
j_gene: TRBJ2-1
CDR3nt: TGTGCCAGCAGTGAAGGGCCCAGACTAGCGGGCTACAATGAGCAGTTCTTC
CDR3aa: CASSEGPRLAGYNEQFF

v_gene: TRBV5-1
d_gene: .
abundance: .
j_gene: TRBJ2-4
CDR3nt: TGCGCCAGCAGCTTGGTAGGGGGGAGCAACATTCAGTACTTC
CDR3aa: CASSLVGGSNIQYF